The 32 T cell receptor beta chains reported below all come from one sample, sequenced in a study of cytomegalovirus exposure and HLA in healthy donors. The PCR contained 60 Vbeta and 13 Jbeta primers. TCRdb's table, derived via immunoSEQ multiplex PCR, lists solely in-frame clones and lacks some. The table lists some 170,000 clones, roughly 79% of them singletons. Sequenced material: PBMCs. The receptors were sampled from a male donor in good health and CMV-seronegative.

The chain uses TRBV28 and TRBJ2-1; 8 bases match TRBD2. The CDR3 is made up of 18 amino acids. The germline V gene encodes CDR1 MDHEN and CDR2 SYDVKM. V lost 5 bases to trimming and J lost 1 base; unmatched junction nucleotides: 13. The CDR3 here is CASSLRLLSGSSYNEQFF. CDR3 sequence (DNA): TGTGCCAGCAGTCTAAGGCTACTAAGCGGGAGTTCCTACAATGAGCAGTTCTTC. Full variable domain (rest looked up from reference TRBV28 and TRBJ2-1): DVKVTQSSRYLVKRTGEKVFLECVQDMDHENMFWYRQDPGLGLRLIYFSYDVKMKEKGDIPEGYSVSREKKERFSLILESASTNQTSMYLCASSLRLLSGSSYNEQFFGPGTRLTVL.

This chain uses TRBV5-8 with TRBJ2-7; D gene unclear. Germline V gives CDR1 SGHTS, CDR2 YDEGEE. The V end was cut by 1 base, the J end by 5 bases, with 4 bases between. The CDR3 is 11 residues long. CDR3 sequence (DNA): TGTGCCAGCAGCTTGCTAGACGAGCAGTACTTC. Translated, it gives CASSLLDEQYF.

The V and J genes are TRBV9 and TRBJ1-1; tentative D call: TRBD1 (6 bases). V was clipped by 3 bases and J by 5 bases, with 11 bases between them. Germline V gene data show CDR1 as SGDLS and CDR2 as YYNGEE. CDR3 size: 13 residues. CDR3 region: CASSEGQGTEAFF. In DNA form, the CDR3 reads TGTGCCAGCAGCGAGGGGCAGGGGACTGAAGCTTTCTTT.

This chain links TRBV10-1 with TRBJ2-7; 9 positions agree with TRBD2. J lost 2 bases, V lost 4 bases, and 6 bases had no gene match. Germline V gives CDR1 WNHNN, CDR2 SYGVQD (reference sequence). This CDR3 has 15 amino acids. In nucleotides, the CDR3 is TGCGCCAGCAGTGGCAATAGCGGGGGAGCCTACGAGCAGTACTTC. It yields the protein CASSGNSGGAYEQYF.

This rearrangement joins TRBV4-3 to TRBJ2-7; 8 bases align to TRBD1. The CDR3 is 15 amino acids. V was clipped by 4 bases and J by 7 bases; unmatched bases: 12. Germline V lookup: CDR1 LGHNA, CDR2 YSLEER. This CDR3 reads CASSRGTGGLQEQYF. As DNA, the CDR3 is TGCGCCAGCAGCCGCGGCACAGGGGGTCTGCAAGAGCAGTACTTC.

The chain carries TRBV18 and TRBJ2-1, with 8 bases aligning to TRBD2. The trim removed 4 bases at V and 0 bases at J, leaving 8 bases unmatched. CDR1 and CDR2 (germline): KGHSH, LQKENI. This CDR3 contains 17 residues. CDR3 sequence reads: CASSQRGRTSSYNEQFF. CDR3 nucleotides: TGTGCCAGCTCACAGCGGGGGCGGACCAGCTCCTACAATGAGCAGTTCTTC. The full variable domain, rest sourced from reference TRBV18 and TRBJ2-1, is NAGVMQNPRHLVRRRGQEARLRCSPMKGHSHVYWYRQLPEEGLKFMVYLQKENIIDESGMPKERFSAEFPKEGPSILRIQQVVRGDSAAYFCASSQRGRTSSYNEQFFGPGTRLTVL.

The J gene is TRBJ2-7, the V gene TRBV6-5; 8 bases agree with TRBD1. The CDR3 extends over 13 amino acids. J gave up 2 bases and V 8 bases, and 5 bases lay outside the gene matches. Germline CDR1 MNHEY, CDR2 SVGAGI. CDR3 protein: CASGVRGPYEQYF. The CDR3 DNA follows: TGTGCCAGCGGCGTCAGGGGGCCCTACGAGCAGTACTTC.

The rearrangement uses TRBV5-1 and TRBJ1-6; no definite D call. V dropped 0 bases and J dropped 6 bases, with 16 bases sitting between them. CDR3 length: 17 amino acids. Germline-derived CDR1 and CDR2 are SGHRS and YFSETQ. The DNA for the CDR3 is TGCGCCAGCAGCTTGGTGGAGGGCTCCGTTTCTAATTCACCCCTCCACTTT. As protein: CASSLVEGSVSNSPLHF.

The CDR3 nucleotides read TGTGCCAGCGCCGGTTGGGAGGGGGGCACAGATACGCAGTATTTT. Residues: CASAGWEGGTDTQYF. The chain recombines TRBV6-6 with TRBJ2-3; a weak D match, TRBD2 (7 bases). Germline CDR1 reads MNHNY; CDR2 reads SVGAGI (reference sequence). This CDR3 spans 15 amino acids. V was pared by 8 bases and J by 1 base, with 16 bases between.

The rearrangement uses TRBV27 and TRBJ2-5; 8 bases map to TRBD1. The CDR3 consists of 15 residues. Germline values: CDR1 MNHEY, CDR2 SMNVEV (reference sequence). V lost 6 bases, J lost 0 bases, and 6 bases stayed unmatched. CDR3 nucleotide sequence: TGTGCCAGCAGAAGGACAGGGCGGTACCAAGAGACCCAGTACTTC. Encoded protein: CASRRTGRYQETQYF.

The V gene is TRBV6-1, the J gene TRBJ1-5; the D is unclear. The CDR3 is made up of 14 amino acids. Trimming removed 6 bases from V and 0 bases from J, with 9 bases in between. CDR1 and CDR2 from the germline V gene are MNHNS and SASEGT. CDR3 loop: CASRTIYSNQPQHF. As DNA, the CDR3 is TGTGCCAGCAGGACAATTTATAGCAATCAGCCCCAGCATTTT.

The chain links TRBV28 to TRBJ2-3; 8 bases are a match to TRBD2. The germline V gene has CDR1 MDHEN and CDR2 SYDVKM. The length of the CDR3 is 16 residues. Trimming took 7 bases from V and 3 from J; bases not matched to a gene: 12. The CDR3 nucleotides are TGTGCCAGCATCCCTCCGGGCGGGAGGCGGACAGATACGCAGTATTTT. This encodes CASIPPGGRRTDTQYF.

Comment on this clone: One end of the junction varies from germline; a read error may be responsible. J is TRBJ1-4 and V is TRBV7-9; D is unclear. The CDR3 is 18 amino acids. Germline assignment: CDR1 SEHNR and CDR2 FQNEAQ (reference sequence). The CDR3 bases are TGTTCCAGCAGCTTTCTCCCCGTGGGAGGGCGGCCTAATGAAAAACTGTTTTTT. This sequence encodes CSSSFLPVGGRPNEKLFF.

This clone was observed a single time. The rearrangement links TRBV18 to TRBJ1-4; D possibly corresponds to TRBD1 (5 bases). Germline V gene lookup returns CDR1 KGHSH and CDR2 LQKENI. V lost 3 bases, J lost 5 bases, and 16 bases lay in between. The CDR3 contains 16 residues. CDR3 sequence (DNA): TGTGCCAGCTCACCCCTAGCCCAGGGAGGAAATGAAAAACTGTTTTTT. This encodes CASSPLAQGGNEKLFF. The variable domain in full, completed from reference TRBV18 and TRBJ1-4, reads NAGVMQNPRHLVRRRGQEARLRCSPMKGHSHVYWYRQLPEEGLKFMVYLQKENIIDESGMPKERFSAEFPKEGPSILRIQQVVRGDSAAYFCASSPLAQGGNEKLFFGSGTQLSVL.

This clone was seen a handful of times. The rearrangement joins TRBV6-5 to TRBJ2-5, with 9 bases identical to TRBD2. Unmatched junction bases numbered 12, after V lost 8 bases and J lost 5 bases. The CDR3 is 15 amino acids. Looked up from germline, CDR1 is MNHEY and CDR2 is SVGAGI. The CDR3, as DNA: TGTGCCAGCGTTCCTCGGCTAGCGGGAATGGAGACCCAGTACTTC. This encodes CASVPRLAGMETQYF.

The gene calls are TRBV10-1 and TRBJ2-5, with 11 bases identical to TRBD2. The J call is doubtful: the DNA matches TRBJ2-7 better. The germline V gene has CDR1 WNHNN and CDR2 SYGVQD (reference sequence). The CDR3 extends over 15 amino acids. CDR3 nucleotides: TGCGCCAGCAGTGTTTTAGCGGGAGGGCCTCACGAGCAGTACTTC. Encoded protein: CASSVLAGGPHEQYF.

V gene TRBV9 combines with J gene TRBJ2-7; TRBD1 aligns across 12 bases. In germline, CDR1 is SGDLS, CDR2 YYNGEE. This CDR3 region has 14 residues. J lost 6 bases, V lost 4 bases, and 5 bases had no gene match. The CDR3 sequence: CASSPGDRGPEQYF. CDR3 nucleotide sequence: TGTGCCAGCAGCCCGGGGGACAGGGGGCCCGAGCAGTACTTC.

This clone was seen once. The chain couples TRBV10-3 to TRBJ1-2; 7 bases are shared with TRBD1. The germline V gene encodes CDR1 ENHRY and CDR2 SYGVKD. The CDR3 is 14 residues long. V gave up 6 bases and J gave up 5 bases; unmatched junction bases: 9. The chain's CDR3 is CAISKGTVEYGYTF. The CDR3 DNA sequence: TGTGCCATCAGCAAAGGGACAGTCGAATATGGCTACACCTTC.

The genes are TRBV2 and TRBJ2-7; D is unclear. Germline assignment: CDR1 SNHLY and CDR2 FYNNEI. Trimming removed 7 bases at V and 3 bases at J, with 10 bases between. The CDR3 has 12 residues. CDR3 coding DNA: TGTGCCAGCAATGGCAGAAGCTACGAGCAGTACTTC. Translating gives CASNGRSYEQYF. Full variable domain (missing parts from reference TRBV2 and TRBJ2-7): EPEVTQTPSHQVTQMGQEVILRCVPISNHLYFYWYRQILGQKVEFLVSFYNNEISEKSEIFDDQFSVERPDGSNFTLKIRSTKLEDSAMYFCASNGRSYEQYFGPGTRLTVT.

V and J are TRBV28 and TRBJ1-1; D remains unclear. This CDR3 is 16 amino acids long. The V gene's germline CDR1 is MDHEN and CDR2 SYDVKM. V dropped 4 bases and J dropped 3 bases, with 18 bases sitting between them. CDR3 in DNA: TGTGCCAGCAGTTCGATTCAGGCTAATTTTGACACTGAAGCTTTCTTT. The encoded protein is CASSSIQANFDTEAFF.

The DNA for the CDR3 is TGTGCCAGCAGGTCCCTAGCGGGAGGGGACTACAATGAGCAGTTCTTC. Translation gives CASRSLAGGDYNEQFF. The chain couples TRBV7-6 to TRBJ2-1; 12 bases fit TRBD2. The V gene's germline CDR1 is SGHVS and CDR2 FNYEAQ. The V gene end was trimmed by 6 bases and the J gene end by 3 bases; junction bases not matched to a gene: 6. This CDR3 region has 16 residues.

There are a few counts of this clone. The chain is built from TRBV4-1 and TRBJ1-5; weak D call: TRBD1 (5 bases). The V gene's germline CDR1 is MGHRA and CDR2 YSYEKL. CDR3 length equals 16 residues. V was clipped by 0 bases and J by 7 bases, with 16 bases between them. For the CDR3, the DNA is TGCGCCAGCAGCCAAGAGTCGGGGGTGAACTGGCAGCCCCAGCATTTT. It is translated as CASSQESGVNWQPQHF.

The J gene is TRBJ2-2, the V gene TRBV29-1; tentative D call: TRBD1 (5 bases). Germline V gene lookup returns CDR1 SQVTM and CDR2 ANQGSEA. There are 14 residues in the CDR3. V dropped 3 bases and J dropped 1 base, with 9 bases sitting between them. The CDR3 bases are TGCAGCGTTGACGGTCAGGGGAACACCGGGGAGCTGTTTTTT. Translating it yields CSVDGQGNTGELFF.

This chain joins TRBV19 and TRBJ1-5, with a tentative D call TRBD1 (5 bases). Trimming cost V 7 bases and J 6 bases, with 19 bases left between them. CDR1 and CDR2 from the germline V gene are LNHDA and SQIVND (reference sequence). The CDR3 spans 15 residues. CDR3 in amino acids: CASNPVGGAGQPQHF. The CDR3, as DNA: TGTGCCAGTAACCCTGTCGGGGGAGCTGGTCAGCCCCAGCATTTT.

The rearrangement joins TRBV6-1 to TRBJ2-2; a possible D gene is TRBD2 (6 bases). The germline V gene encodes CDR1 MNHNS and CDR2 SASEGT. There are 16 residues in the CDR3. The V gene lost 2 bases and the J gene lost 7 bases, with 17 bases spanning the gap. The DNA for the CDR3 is TGTGCCAGCAGTGAATCGGAGGGTCGTGGTGGCGGGGAGCTGTTTTTT. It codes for CASSESEGRGGGELFF.

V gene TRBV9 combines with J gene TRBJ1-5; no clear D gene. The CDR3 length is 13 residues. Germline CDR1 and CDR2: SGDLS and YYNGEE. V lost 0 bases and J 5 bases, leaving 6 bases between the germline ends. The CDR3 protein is CASSVDNDQPQHF. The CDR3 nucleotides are TGTGCCAGCAGCGTAGACAACGATCAGCCCCAGCATTTT. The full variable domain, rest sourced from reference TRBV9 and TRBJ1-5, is DSGVTQTPKHLITATGQRVTLRCSPRSGDLSVYWYQQSLDQGLQFLIQYYNGEERAKGNILERFSAQQFPDLHSELNLSSLELGDSALYFCASSVDNDQPQHFGDGTRLSIL.

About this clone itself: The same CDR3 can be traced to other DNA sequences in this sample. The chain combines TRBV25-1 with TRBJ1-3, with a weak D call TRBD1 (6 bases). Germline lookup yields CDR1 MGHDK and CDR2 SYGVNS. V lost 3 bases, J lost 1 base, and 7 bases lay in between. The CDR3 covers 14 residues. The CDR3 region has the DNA TGTGCCAGCAGTGACAGGGGATCTGGAAACACCATATATTTT. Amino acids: CASSDRGSGNTIYF.

CDR3 sequence (DNA): TGCGCCAGCAGCCAGGGAGGGGTAGCGCGCTACAATGAGCAGTTCTTC. Its translation: CASSQGGVARYNEQFF. The V call is TRBV4-1, the J call TRBJ2-1, with TRBD2 matching 7 bases. The germline V gene encodes CDR1 MGHRA and CDR2 YSYEKL. The J segment lost 3 bases and the V segment lost 3 bases, leaving 8 bases of the junction unmatched. The CDR3 spans 16 residues.

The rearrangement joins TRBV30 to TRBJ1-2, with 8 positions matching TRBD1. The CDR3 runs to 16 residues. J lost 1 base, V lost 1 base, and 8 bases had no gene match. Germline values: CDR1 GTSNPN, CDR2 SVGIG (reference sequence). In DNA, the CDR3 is TGTGCCTGGAGTGGAACAGGCAGGGGGCTTAACTATGGCTACACCTTC. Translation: CAWSGTGRGLNYGYTF.

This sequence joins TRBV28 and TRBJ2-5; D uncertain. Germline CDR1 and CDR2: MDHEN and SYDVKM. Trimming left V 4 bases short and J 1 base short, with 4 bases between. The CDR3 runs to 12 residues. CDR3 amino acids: CASSSVQETQYF. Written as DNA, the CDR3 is TGTGCCAGCAGTTCAGTCCAAGAGACCCAGTACTTC. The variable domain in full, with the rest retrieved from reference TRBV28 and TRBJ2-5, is DVKVTQSSRYLVKRTGEKVFLECVQDMDHENMFWYRQDPGLGLRLIYFSYDVKMKEKGDIPEGYSVSREKKERFSLILESASTNQTSMYLCASSSVQETQYFGPGTRLLVL.

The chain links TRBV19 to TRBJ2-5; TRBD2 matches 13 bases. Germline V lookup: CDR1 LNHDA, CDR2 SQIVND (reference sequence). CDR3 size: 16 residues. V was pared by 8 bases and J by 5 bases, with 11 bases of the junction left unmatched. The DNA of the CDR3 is TGTGCCAGTTCCCAGATGGGGACTAGCGGGAAGGAGACCCAGTACTTC. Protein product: CASSQMGTSGKETQYF.

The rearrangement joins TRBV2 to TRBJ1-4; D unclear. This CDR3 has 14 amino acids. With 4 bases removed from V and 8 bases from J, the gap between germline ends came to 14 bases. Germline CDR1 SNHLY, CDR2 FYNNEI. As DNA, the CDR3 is TGTGCCAGCAGTGCAAGGAGGGTGGACGAAAAACTGTTTTTT. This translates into CASSARRVDEKLFF.